The 2 T cell receptor beta chains below come from one sample, sequenced in a study of blood T cell repertoires in COVID-19. Assay used: immunoSEQ multiplex PCR; TCRdb lists only in-frame clones, some missing. The table lists 240,000 or so clones, 86% of them singletons, with 2% to 2.5% in the top ten. The sample was PBMCs or T cells enriched from blood (not recorded which). Every receptor here comes from a woman aged 50 to 65 who had recovered from COVID-19.

The CDR3 nucleotides are TGTGCCAGCAGTCGGACAGGGACAAGCAATCAGCCCCAGCATTTT. As protein: CASSRTGTSNQPQHF. V is TRBV2 and J is TRBJ1-5; 8 nucleotides align to TRBD1. From germline, CDR1 is SNHLY and CDR2 FYNNEI. The CDR3 spans 15 residues. Trimming cost V 5 bases and J 1 base; bases outside gene matches: 4.

This rearrangement joins TRBV3-1 (or the pseudogene TRBV3-2) to TRBJ2-2; 9 bases align to TRBD1. The V and J ends lost 2 bases and 1 base, in that order; junction bases with no gene match: 8. The CDR3 sequence is 18 residues long. Germline loops: CDR1 LGHDT, CDR2 YNNKEL (reference sequence). CDR3 bases: TGTGCCAGCAGCCAACATTCCGGGACAGGGCTGAACACCGGGGAGCTGTTTTTT. Translation: CASSQHSGTGLNTGELFF.